The next 14 T cell receptor beta chains were all read from a single sample in a study of blood T cell repertoires in COVID-19. The data were produced by immunoSEQ multiplex PCR, yet TCRdb's version contains in-frame clones alone and is incomplete. The sample records 200,000 to 250,000 clones, about four fifths being singletons. Material for sequencing was PBMCs or T cells enriched from blood (not recorded which). The receptors stem from a woman between 45 and 60 years old who had been exposed to COVID-19.

This clone has a single count. The chain has TRBV19 and TRBJ2-7; TRBD1 matches 10 bases. This CDR3 region has 15 residues. Trimming removed 6 bases from V and 6 bases from J; junction bases left unmatched: 11. CDR1 and CDR2 (germline): LNHDA, SQIVND (reference sequence). CDR3 amino acids: CASSLIGTGDIEQYF. As DNA, the CDR3 is TGTGCCAGTAGCCTGATTGGGACAGGGGATATCGAGCAGTACTTC.

The chain links TRBV4-3 to TRBJ2-3; 9 nucleotides align to TRBD1. In germline, CDR1 is LGHNA, CDR2 YSLEER. This CDR3 is built from 15 residues. Trimming cost V 1 base and J 9 bases; bases outside gene matches: 8. Here the CDR3 DNA reads TGCGCCAGCAGCCAAGCAAATCCGGGACAGGGCACGCAGTATTTT. It is translated as CASSQANPGQGTQYF.

The chain joins TRBV30 to TRBJ2-7; maybe TRBD1 (6 bases). CDR3 length: 17 amino acids. Germline-derived CDR1 and CDR2 are GTSNPN and SVGIG (reference sequence). Trimming removed 2 bases from V and 3 bases from J, with 23 bases in between. The chain's CDR3 is CAWSHRVKPPGFYEQYF. CDR3 DNA sequence: TGTGCCTGGAGTCACAGGGTAAAGCCCCCCGGGTTCTACGAGCAGTACTTC.

This clone occurred a few times. The rearrangement links TRBV5-1 to TRBJ2-2; 11 bases line up with TRBD1. Trimming cost V 4 bases and J 4 bases; bases outside gene matches: 3. Germline V gene data show CDR1 as SGHRS and CDR2 as YFSETQ. The CDR3 spans 15 residues. The CDR3 DNA reads TGCGCCAGCAGCCACGGACAGGGGGCCACCGGGGAGCTGTTTTTT. Its protein product is CASSHGQGATGELFF.

V gene TRBV5-1 combines with J gene TRBJ1-6, with 7 nucleotides matching TRBD1. Germline V gives CDR1 SGHRS, CDR2 YFSETQ. The V gene end was trimmed by 0 bases and the J gene end by 6 bases; junction bases not matched to a gene: 0. This CDR3 comprises 14 residues. CDR3 in DNA: TGCGCCAGCAGCTTGGAGGGGGCTAATTCACCCCTCCACTTT. Its protein is CASSLEGANSPLHF.

This chain joins TRBV4-3 and TRBJ1-4, with 11 nucleotides matching TRBD1. The germline V gene encodes CDR1 LGHNA and CDR2 YSLEER. Trimming removed 4 bases from V and 12 bases from J; junction bases left unmatched: 10. This CDR3 region has 15 residues. The CDR3 sequence is CASSRTGTGGEQLFF. The CDR3 nucleotides read TGCGCCAGCAGCCGCACCGGGACAGGGGGGGAACAACTGTTTTTT.

V and J are TRBV12-5 and TRBJ1-1, with D maybe TRBD1 (5 bases). In germline, CDR1 is LGHNT, CDR2 FRNRAP. The CDR3 is made up of 14 amino acids. The germline V and J ends were trimmed by 5 bases and 3 bases, with 13 bases remaining between them. As DNA, the CDR3 is TGTGCTAGTGGTCCCAATCGGGGGGACACTGAAGCTTTCTTT. Residues: CASGPNRGDTEAFF.

The chain employs TRBV7-8 and TRBJ2-6, with D unresolved. This CDR3 is 17 amino acids long. Germline CDR1 reads SGHVS; CDR2 reads FQNEAQ. The germline V and J ends were trimmed by 3 bases and 4 bases, with 16 bases remaining between them. The CDR3 bases are TGTGCCAGCAGCTTTGCGTCAGGTGCTCCCGGGGCCAACGTCCTGACTTTC. Amino acids: CASSFASGAPGANVLTF.

This rearrangement joins TRBV6-2 or TRBV6-3 to TRBJ2-6; 11 nucleotides agree with TRBD1. J lost 3 bases, V lost 2 bases, and 6 bases had no gene match. Looked up from germline, CDR1 is MNHEY and CDR2 is SVGEGT. The CDR3 loop spans 18 amino acids. The CDR3 DNA sequence: TGTGCCAGCAGTTACGGCCGGGACAGGGGGATTGGGGCCAACGTCCTGACTTTC. This sequence encodes CASSYGRDRGIGANVLTF.

The chain links TRBV5-1 to TRBJ1-1; no reliable D call. Trimming pared 1 base from V and 1 base from J, leaving 11 bases between. Germline V gene lookup returns CDR1 SGHRS and CDR2 YFSETQ. The CDR3 has 15 amino acids. The CDR3 protein is CASSLFGEGNTEAFF. The CDR3 DNA reads TGCGCCAGCAGCTTGTTCGGGGAGGGGAACACTGAAGCTTTCTTT. The full variable domain, completed using reference TRBV5-1 and TRBJ1-1, is KAGVTQTPRYLIKTRGQQVTLSCSPISGHRSVSWYQQTPGQGLQFLFEYFSETQRNKGNFPGRFSGRQFSNSRSEMNVSTLELGDSALYLCASSLFGEGNTEAFFGQGTRLTVV.

The rearrangement uses TRBV7-9 and TRBJ1-1, with 7 bases identical to TRBD1. CDR1 and CDR2 (germline): SEHNR, FQNEAQ (reference sequence). The CDR3 sequence is 14 residues long. V shed 5 bases, J shed 3 bases, and the junction held 6 bases outside the gene matches. CDR3 in amino acids: CASSLQGSYTEAFF. The CDR3 nucleotides read TGTGCCAGCAGCCTACAGGGGTCCTACACTGAAGCTTTCTTT.

The chain is built from TRBV18 and TRBJ2-5; 7 bases agree with TRBD2. Per germline, CDR1 KGHSH and CDR2 LQKENI. The CDR3 is made up of 15 amino acids. Germline trimming cut 6 bases from V and 5 bases from J; bases unmatched to any gene: 12. This CDR3 reads CASSRGRGRKETQYF. In nucleotides, the CDR3 is TGTGCCAGCTCCCGGGGGAGGGGACGCAAGGAGACCCAGTACTTC. Drawing the rest from reference TRBV18 and TRBJ2-5, the complete variable domain is NAGVMQNPRHLVRRRGQEARLRCSPMKGHSHVYWYRQLPEEGLKFMVYLQKENIIDESGMPKERFSAEFPKEGPSILRIQQVVRGDSAAYFCASSRGRGRKETQYFGPGTRLLVL.

The V gene is TRBV19, the J gene TRBJ1-2, with D tentatively TRBD1 (5 bases). Germline values: CDR1 LNHDA, CDR2 SQIVND (reference sequence). The CDR3 loop spans 12 amino acids. V was trimmed by 9 bases and J by 2 bases, leaving 10 bases between them. The CDR3 DNA reads as TGTGCCAGCGGAGGGGTGAACTATGGCTACACCTTC. Protein: CASGGVNYGYTF.

CDR3: CASSQDRWGANYGYTF. CDR3 bases: TGCGCCAGCAGCCAAGATCGTTGGGGGGCTAACTATGGCTACACCTTC. The chain has TRBV4-1 and TRBJ1-2; TRBD1 might be the D (5 bases). CDR3 length equals 16 residues. Germline V gives CDR1 MGHRA, CDR2 YSYEKL. The V end was cut by 0 bases, the J end by 0 bases, with 11 bases between.